The T cell receptor beta chain under discussion was sequenced for a study of blood T cell repertoires in COVID-19. Study context: Samples of COVID-19 (acute and convalescent) were obtained from the United States, Italy and Spain.

Trimming took 5 bases from V and 0 from J, leaving 8 bases between them. The CDR3 totals 14 residues. Looked up from germline, CDR1 is WSHSY and CDR2 is SAAADI. Donors of Cohort 3 who recovered were those that had two negative PCRs, clearance, or symptom resolution. Source study methods: Researchers report that nucleated cell counts were estimated from reference gene primer amplification. Measured with immunoSEQ multiplex PCR; TCRdb has only the in-frame clones, and not every one. V and J calls and clone size are those listed in that table; D and trimming were worked out from the DNA. The sample lists around 250,000 clones, approximately 85% occurring once.

This receptor was taken from a woman in her fifties or sixties who had recovered from COVID-19. Sequenced material: PBMCs or T cells enriched from blood (not recorded which). This chain uses TRBV10-2 with TRBJ1-5, with D tentatively TRBD1 (6 bases). The CDR3 loop is CASSSDSSNQPQHF. In nucleotides, the CDR3 is TGCGCCAGCAGTTCGGACAGTAGCAATCAGCCCCAGCATTTT.